This T cell receptor beta chain appears in the sequencing data of a study of beta chain features in type 1 diabetes. Since all of the isolated RNA was reverse transcribed, expressed TCRB transcripts were what got sequenced. Sequencing used immunoSEQ multiplex PCR; TCRdb keeps in-frame clones, though not all of them. The table records roughly 450,000 clones, around 14% of them present only once. Populations isolated by sorting all had purity greater than 98%. The CDR3 is made up of 15 amino acids. The germline V gene encodes CDR1 SEHNR and CDR2 FQNEAQ (reference sequence). The ends lost 5 bases at V and 7 bases at J; junction bases unmatched: 9.

The sequencing sample was made of naive CD4+ T cells from blood. The TCR comes from a man younger than 40 in good health. The V call is TRBV7-9, the J call TRBJ2-1; 9 bases agree with TRBD2. CDR3 in DNA: TGTGCCAGCAGCCCCAGGGCTAGCGGGGAGAATGAGCAGTTCTTC. The encoded protein is CASSPRASGENEQFF.